The clone carrying this T cell receptor (beta chain) showed up just a few times. Its target is not known. This CDR3 region has 17 residues. Deletions cut 5 bases from V and 0 bases from J, with 14 bases between. Per the germline V gene, CDR1 is SGHAT and CDR2 is FQNNGV. The data belong to a study of identical twins. General study points: Alpha sequences that were out-of-frame and twin-shared showed an excess of low generation probability. Weaker excess twin sharing was observed in beta out-of-frame sequences.

TCRdb reprocessed the 5' RACE reads with MiXCR, giving one entry per CDR3 protein. The sample includes some 710,000 distinct CDR3 sequences, approximately 6% of them seen just once. Sequencing was performed on naive T cells sorted from blood. The receptor was isolated from a man between 18 and 35 years old in good health. The chain links TRBV11-2 to TRBJ1-6, with a weak D call TRBD1 (5 bases). This CDR3 reads CASSLPRGSSYNSPLHF. DNA of the CDR3: TGTGCCAGCAGCCTACCCCGGGGGAGCTCCTATAATTCACCCCTCCACTTT. Complete variable domain (other parts from reference TRBV11-2 and TRBJ1-6): EAGVAQSPRYKIIEKRQSVAFWCNPISGHATLYWYQQILGQGPKLLIQFQNNGVVDDSQLPKDRFSAERLKGVDSTLKIQPAKLEDSAVYLCASSLPRGSSYNSPLHFGNGTRLTVT.